The 10 T cell receptor beta chains in this list originate from one sample, sequenced in a study of vaccination and CD4 T cells after COVID-19. Time point of the sample: late sampling 161 to 241 days after vaccination in a few convalescent patients. TCRdb reprocessed the PCR reads via MiXCR and lists one record per CDR3 protein. This repertoire shows about 28,000 distinct CDR3 sequences, under 60% found once; its top ten account for roughly 5.5%. The sequences come from CD4+ T cells from blood, collected about 7 months after SARS-CoV-2 vaccination. The source is a human donor who had recovered from COVID-19.

The CDR3 loop reads CASSFGGDEQYF. In DNA form, the CDR3 reads TGTGCCAGCAGTTTCGGAGGGGACGAGCAGTACTTC. This chain links TRBV12-3 or TRBV12-4 with TRBJ2-7; D may be TRBD2 (6 bases). This CDR3 has 12 amino acids. Trimming took off 3 bases at V and 5 bases at J, with 8 bases between the two ends.

CDR3 loop: CASSQSQGDEQFF. CDR3 in DNA: TGCGCCAGCAGCCAAAGCCAGGGGGATGAGCAGTTCTTC. This chain connects TRBV4-1 to TRBJ2-1, with 7 nucleotides matching TRBD1. The germline V gene has CDR1 MGHRA and CDR2 YSYEKL. V shed 2 bases, J shed 8 bases, and the junction held 3 bases outside the gene matches. CDR3 size: 13 residues.

The V and J genes are TRBV6-2 or TRBV6-3 and TRBJ1-5; tentative D call: TRBD1 (5 bases). There are 14 residues in the CDR3. Germline CDR1 is MNHEY and CDR2 is SVGEGT. V dropped 3 bases and J dropped 5 bases, with 11 bases sitting between them. CDR3 nucleotide sequence: TGTGCCAGCAGTTATCAGGGTCCCTATCAGCCCCAGCATTTT. Its translation: CASSYQGPYQPQHF.

The chain couples TRBV6-1 to TRBJ2-3; no definite D call. From germline, CDR1 is MNHNS and CDR2 SASEGT. The CDR3 is 12 amino acids. V lost 7 bases and J 5 bases, leaving 10 bases between the germline ends. CDR3 protein: CASIQDGDTQYF. DNA for the CDR3: TGTGCCAGCATCCAGGACGGAGATACGCAGTATTTT.

The V and J genes are TRBV7-9 and TRBJ2-3; 8 nucleotides align to TRBD2. V was clipped by 8 bases and J by 5 bases; unmatched bases: 9. Germline V gene data show CDR1 as SEHNR and CDR2 as FQNEAQ (reference sequence). The CDR3 consists of 14 residues. For the CDR3, the DNA is TGTGCCAGCCACGCGGGAGGAGGGGGAGATACGCAGTATTTT. It encodes CASHAGGGGDTQYF.

This clonotype was seen only a few times. The rearrangement links TRBV19 to TRBJ2-1, with 7 bases fitting TRBD2. CDR3 length: 16 residues. V shed 1 base and J 5 bases; nucleotides not matched to a gene: 8. Germline-derived CDR1 and CDR2 are LNHDA and SQIVND (reference sequence). The CDR3 reads CASSIVSRTRNNEQFF. The CDR3 DNA sequence: TGTGCCAGTAGTATAGTATCCAGGACTAGAAACAATGAGCAGTTCTTC.

The genes are TRBV7-9 and TRBJ2-1, with D perhaps matching TRBD2 (6 bases). Germline assignment: CDR1 SEHNR and CDR2 FQNEAQ (reference sequence). V lost 5 bases, J lost 6 bases, and 20 bases lay in between. The CDR3 sequence is 16 residues long. The DNA of the CDR3 is TGTGCCAGCAGCGGGCCGACTAGTCCGGGGATCAATGAGCAGTTCTTC. The encoded protein is CASSGPTSPGINEQFF.

The CDR3 coding sequence is TGTGCCAGCAGTTTGGCCATTGATACAGCAGGGAAAGAGGAGCAGTACTTC. It translates to CASSLAIDTAGKEEQYF. The chain joins TRBV27 to TRBJ2-7; tentative D call: TRBD1 (5 bases). The CDR3 contains 17 residues. V was trimmed by 3 bases and J by 7 bases, leaving 25 bases between them. Germline V gene sequence: CDR1 MNHEY, CDR2 SMNVEV (reference sequence).

The chain joins TRBV28 to TRBJ1-5, with unresolved D. Looked up from germline, CDR1 is MDHEN and CDR2 is SYDVKM. The CDR3 contains 13 residues. The ends were cut back, 6 bases at V and 2 bases at J, with 8 bases in the middle. The CDR3 DNA reads TGTGCCAGCAGACCGCTAGGCAATCAGCCCCAGCATTTT. It specifies CASRPLGNQPQHF.

This clonotype was seen only once. This chain links TRBV27 with TRBJ2-3, with TRBD2 matching 8 bases. The CDR3 is made up of 15 amino acids. Looked up from germline, CDR1 is MNHEY and CDR2 is SMNVEV (reference sequence). Unmatched junction bases numbered 3, after V lost 2 bases and J lost 2 bases. CDR3 sequence (DNA): TGTGCCAGCAGTTTAGGACTAGCCCTCACAGATACGCAGTATTTT. Protein: CASSLGLALTDTQYF.